Following are 31 T cell receptor beta chains from one sample sequenced in a study of blood T cell repertoires in COVID-19. The protocol was immunoSEQ multiplex PCR, while the TCRdb copy is restricted to in-frame clones and leaves out a portion. Of about 180,000 clones in the sample, roughly 80% are singletons; the top ten hold roughly 1.4%. The material sequenced was peripheral blood. These receptors were taken from a human donor in a cohort sampled during active COVID-19.

This clone has a handful of counts. CDR3: CASSLGTGGDGYTF. As DNA, the CDR3 is TGTGCCAGCAGCTTAGGGACAGGGGGCGATGGCTACACCTTC. This rearrangement joins TRBV7-9 to TRBJ1-2; 11 bases align to TRBD1. This CDR3 has 14 amino acids. Per the germline V gene, CDR1 is SEHNR and CDR2 is FQNEAQ (reference sequence). The junction had 1 base not matched to a gene; V was cut back by 1 base and J by 6 bases.

The genes are TRBV5-1 and TRBJ2-3, with 15 bases fitting TRBD2. The CDR3 is made up of 17 amino acids. Per the germline V gene, CDR1 is SGHRS and CDR2 is YFSETQ. The ends lost 3 bases at V and 6 bases at J; junction bases unmatched: 8. DNA of the CDR3: TGCGCCAGCAGCTCCGGACTAGCGGGGGGGTATCAGGATACGCAGTATTTT. As protein: CASSSGLAGGYQDTQYF. Variable domain in full (rest from reference TRBV5-1 and TRBJ2-3): KAGVTQTPRYLIKTRGQQVTLSCSPISGHRSVSWYQQTPGQGLQFLFEYFSETQRNKGNFPGRFSGRQFSNSRSEMNVSTLELGDSALYLCASSSGLAGGYQDTQYFGPGTRLTVL.

Only one count was recorded for this clone. Written as DNA, the CDR3 is TGCGCCAGCAGCCAAGTAGCGGGGGGGCTGGAGACCCAGTACTTC. Residues: CASSQVAGGLETQYF. The chain carries TRBV4-1 and TRBJ2-5, with 11 bases lining up with TRBD2. CDR1 is MGHRA and CDR2 is YSYEKL in the germline V gene. The CDR3 spans 15 residues. Unmatched junction bases numbered 3, after V lost 1 base and J lost 5 bases.

The genes are TRBV2 and TRBJ1-3; 9 positions match TRBD1. After removal of 6 bases from V and 2 bases from J, the junction contained 11 bases not matched to a gene. The V gene's germline CDR1 is SNHLY and CDR2 FYNNEI. The CDR3 is 17 amino acids. The CDR3 protein is CASRADRGAATGNTIYF. CDR3 DNA sequence: TGTGCCAGCAGAGCCGACAGGGGGGCCGCGACTGGAAACACCATATATTTT. Supplemented by reference TRBV2 and TRBJ1-3, the full variable domain reads EPEVTQTPSHQVTQMGQEVILRCVPISNHLYFYWYRQILGQKVEFLVSFYNNEISEKSEIFDDQFSVERPDGSNFTLKIRSTKLEDSAMYFCASRADRGAATGNTIYFGEGSWLTVV.

The chain has TRBV7-8 and TRBJ2-7; maybe TRBD2 (5 bases). V shed 2 bases and J shed 1 base, with 6 bases lying between them. CDR3 length: 13 amino acids. Germline CDR1 reads SGHVS; CDR2 reads FQNEAQ. CDR3 DNA sequence: TGTGCCAGCAGCTTATCGGGGTCCTACGAGCAGTACTTC. This codes for CASSLSGSYEQYF.

The chain recombines TRBV5-5 with TRBJ2-6, with 8 bases lining up with TRBD1. The V gene's germline CDR1 is SGHKS and CDR2 YYEKEE (reference sequence). After removal of 4 bases from V and 0 bases from J, the junction contained 3 bases not matched to a gene. This CDR3 region has 16 residues. DNA for the CDR3: TGTGCCAGCAGCCGACAGGGGTTCTCTGGGGCCAACGTCCTGACTTTC. Protein product: CASSRQGFSGANVLTF. The full variable domain, rest sourced from reference TRBV5-5 and TRBJ2-6, is DAGVTQSPTHLIKTRGQQVTLRCSPISGHKSVSWYQQVLGQGPQFIFQYYEKEERGRGNFPDRFSARQFPNYSSELNVNALLLGDSALYLCASSRQGFSGANVLTFGAGSRLTVL.

The chain recombines TRBV9 with TRBJ1-1, with 9 nucleotides matching TRBD1. In germline, CDR1 is SGDLS, CDR2 YYNGEE. J was trimmed by 5 bases and V by 3 bases; bases with no gene match: 5. The CDR3 has 14 amino acids. In DNA, the CDR3 is TGTGCCAGCAGCGCGACAGGGGGTCGGACTGAAGCTTTCTTT. Translated, it gives CASSATGGRTEAFF.

The gene calls are TRBV11-3 and TRBJ1-2; weak D call: TRBD1 (6 bases). Per the germline V gene, CDR1 is SGHNT and CDR2 is YENEEA. The CDR3 is 16 amino acids. The V end was cut by 0 bases, the J end by 5 bases, with 16 bases between. Here the CDR3 reads CASSLEVEAGAYGYTF. The CDR3 DNA is TGTGCCAGCAGCTTAGAAGTGGAGGCAGGGGCTTATGGCTACACCTTC.

Of note for this clone: This sample includes further DNA sequences coding for the same CDR3. This chain uses TRBV6-6 with TRBJ1-5; D not resolved. V lost 6 bases and J lost 4, with 10 bases in between. Germline V lookup: CDR1 MNHNY, CDR2 SVGAGI (reference sequence). The CDR3 length is 13 residues. This CDR3 reads CASSPPSNQPQHF. CDR3 DNA: TGTGCCAGCAGCCCCCCGAGTAATCAGCCCCAGCATTTT.

This clone was recorded only once. The chain joins TRBV5-6 to TRBJ1-3, with D perhaps matching TRBD1 (5 bases). V shed 5 bases and J shed 0 bases, with 9 bases lying between them. CDR1 and CDR2 (germline): SGHDT, YYEEEE. CDR3 size: 14 residues. CDR3 nucleotides: TGTGCCAGCAGTCCAGGGTTCTCTGGAAACACCATATATTTT. Translation gives CASSPGFSGNTIYF.

V gene TRBV6-2 or TRBV6-3 combines with J gene TRBJ1-5, with D tentatively TRBD1 (6 bases). CDR3 length equals 20 residues. The V end was cut by 0 bases, the J end by 3 bases, with 24 bases between. The germline V gene has CDR1 MNHEY and CDR2 SVGEGT. Here the CDR3 reads CASSYSIMVGATGTNQPQHF. In nucleotides, the CDR3 is TGTGCCAGCAGTTACTCGATAATGGTGGGGGCTACGGGGACCAATCAGCCCCAGCATTTT.

This chain links TRBV28 with TRBJ1-6, with 11 nucleotides matching TRBD1. J was trimmed by 9 bases and V by 3 bases; bases with no gene match: 1. CDR1 MDHEN and CDR2 SYDVKM come from the germline V gene. The CDR3 totals 14 residues. Here the CDR3 DNA reads TGTGCCAGCAGTTTGGGGACAGGGGGTTCACCCCTCCACTTT. Residues: CASSLGTGGSPLHF.

The chain carries TRBV4-1 and TRBJ2-7, with 12 positions matching TRBD1. In germline, CDR1 is MGHRA, CDR2 YSYEKL. V lost 1 base and J lost 7; bases outside the gene matches: 5. CDR3 size: 15 residues. The CDR3 sequence is CASSQAGTGGGEQYF. CDR3 sequence (DNA): TGCGCCAGCAGCCAAGCCGGGACAGGGGGCGGGGAGCAGTACTTC.

The rearrangement links TRBV7-2 to TRBJ2-6; D remains ambiguous. V was clipped by 2 bases and J by 4 bases, with 9 bases between them. The CDR3 runs to 15 residues. Germline V gene data show CDR1 as SGHTA and CDR2 as FQGNSA. CDR3: CASSLSEAGANVLTF. The CDR3 coding sequence is TGTGCCAGCAGCTTAAGTGAAGCGGGGGCCAACGTCCTGACTTTC.

The chain employs TRBV4-1 and TRBJ2-7; D is possibly TRBD1 (6 bases). The germline V gene has CDR1 MGHRA and CDR2 YSYEKL. This CDR3 region has 15 residues. V shed 1 base and J shed 3 bases, with 13 bases lying between them. The CDR3 bases are TGCGCCAGCAGCCAAGGACGAAAGGGGGACTACGAGCAGTACTTC. Protein product: CASSQGRKGDYEQYF.

The chain has TRBV7-6 and TRBJ1-1; D is perhaps TRBD1 (5 bases). V lost 1 base, J lost 0 bases, and 15 bases lay in between. The CDR3 extends over 17 amino acids. Germline assignment: CDR1 SGHVS and CDR2 FNYEAQ. The CDR3 sequence is CASSLGAVRGVNTEAFF. For the CDR3, the DNA is TGTGCCAGCAGCTTAGGGGCAGTGCGGGGCGTGAACACTGAAGCTTTCTTT. The whole variable domain, remainder taken from reference TRBV7-6 and TRBJ1-1, is GAGVSQSPRYKVTKRGQDVALRCDPISGHVSLYWYRQALGQGPEFLTYFNYEAQQDKSGLPNDRFSAERPEGSISTLTIQRTEQRDSAMYRCASSLGAVRGVNTEAFFGQGTRLTVV.

This chain links TRBV10-2 with TRBJ2-3; 10 bases match TRBD2. V was clipped by 10 bases and J by 1 base; unmatched bases: 5. Germline V gene lookup returns CDR1 WSHSY and CDR2 SAAADI. CDR3 length equals 14 residues. Here the CDR3 DNA reads TGCGCCACCTTCCTAGCGGGGGGCACAGATACGCAGTATTTT. Translating it yields CATFLAGGTDTQYF.

The chain joins TRBV9 to TRBJ1-1; unclear D gene. The CDR3 is 14 residues long. Per the germline V gene, CDR1 is SGDLS and CDR2 is YYNGEE. Trimming left V 5 bases short and J 1 base short, with 12 bases between. As DNA, the CDR3 is TGTGCCAGCAGTAGAATCCCGGGGAACACTGAAGCTTTCTTT. Its translation: CASSRIPGNTEAFF.

The chain recombines TRBV24-1 with TRBJ1-5; 10 bases map to TRBD1. J was trimmed by 7 bases and V by 3 bases; bases with no gene match: 2. The CDR3 consists of 14 residues. CDR1 and CDR2 from the germline V gene are KGHDR and SFDVKD. CDR3 sequence reads: CATSDGDRGQPQHF. DNA for the CDR3: TGTGCCACCAGTGATGGGGACAGGGGCCAGCCCCAGCATTTT.

Details on this clone: This specimen includes other DNA sequences encoding the same CDR3. The V gene is TRBV4-3, the J gene TRBJ2-7, with 9 bases fitting TRBD2. The CDR3 has 16 amino acids. V was clipped by 0 bases and J by 4 bases; unmatched bases: 7. Germline CDR1 reads LGHNA; CDR2 reads YSLEER. CDR3 protein: CASSQDAAGGRYEQYF. The DNA of the CDR3 is TGCGCCAGCAGCCAAGATGCGGCGGGAGGGAGATACGAGCAGTACTTC.

The chain combines TRBV3-1 (or the pseudogene TRBV3-2) with TRBJ2-6, with 8 bases lining up with TRBD1. With 3 bases clipped from V and 2 bases from J, the junction kept 3 bases outside the gene matches. From germline, CDR1 is LGHDT and CDR2 YNNKEL (reference sequence). The CDR3 contains 16 residues. CDR3 DNA: TGTGCCAGCAGCCAGGCAGGGGGCACTGGGGCCAACGTCCTGACTTTC. It specifies CASSQAGGTGANVLTF.

The chain couples TRBV6-2 or TRBV6-3 to TRBJ2-4; the match to TRBD1 covers 9 bases. V shed 4 bases, J shed 9 bases, and the junction held 10 bases outside the gene matches. Germline lookup yields CDR1 MNHEY and CDR2 SVGEGT. The CDR3 sequence is 15 residues long. CDR3 loop: CASSFAGTGYGIQYF. CDR3 sequence (DNA): TGTGCCAGCAGTTTTGCCGGGACAGGGTACGGCATTCAGTACTTC.

This rearrangement joins TRBV27 to TRBJ1-6, with D maybe TRBD1 (5 bases). The CDR3 spans 12 residues. Germline CDR1 MNHEY, CDR2 SMNVEV (reference sequence). V shed 6 bases and J shed 6 bases, with 6 bases lying between them. CDR3 amino acids: CASRTVNSPLHF. The CDR3 nucleotides are TGTGCCAGCAGGACAGTTAATTCACCCCTCCACTTT.

This clone was seen only a few times. V gene TRBV5-8 combines with J gene TRBJ2-5; 13 bases fit TRBD2. This CDR3 spans 17 amino acids. The germline V gene has CDR1 SGHTS and CDR2 YDEGEE. The ends lost 0 bases at V and 4 bases at J; junction bases unmatched: 6. CDR3 residues: CASSLAPGTSGVETQYF. The CDR3, as DNA: TGTGCCAGCAGCTTGGCCCCCGGGACTAGCGGGGTAGAGACCCAGTACTTC.

This sequence joins TRBV28 and TRBJ2-1; 11 nucleotides agree with TRBD2. V lost 4 bases and J lost 0; bases outside the gene matches: 5. CDR3 size: 17 residues. CDR1 and CDR2 from the germline V gene are MDHEN and SYDVKM. This CDR3 is CASSSLAGGSSYNEQFF. CDR3 sequence (DNA): TGTGCCAGCAGTTCCTTAGCGGGAGGGAGCTCCTACAATGAGCAGTTCTTC. The full variable domain, its missing parts supplied by reference TRBV28 and TRBJ2-1, is DVKVTQSSRYLVKRTGEKVFLECVQDMDHENMFWYRQDPGLGLRLIYFSYDVKMKEKGDIPEGYSVSREKKERFSLILESASTNQTSMYLCASSSLAGGSSYNEQFFGPGTRLTVL.

The chain couples TRBV3-1 (or the pseudogene TRBV3-2) to TRBJ1-3, with D unresolved. The CDR3 extends over 17 amino acids. Germline V gene sequence: CDR1 LGHDT, CDR2 YNNKEL (reference sequence). V lost 2 bases and J 4 bases, leaving 18 bases between the germline ends. CDR3 in DNA: TGTGCCAGCAGCCAACCCCGAAAAGCGTTAGGCGGAAACACCATATATTTT. Its protein product is CASSQPRKALGGNTIYF.

This chain uses TRBV9 with TRBJ1-2; D is unclear. The CDR3 loop spans 15 amino acids. CDR1 is SGDLS and CDR2 is YYNGEE in the germline V gene. Trimming stripped 4 bases from V and 4 bases from J, with 17 bases between. This CDR3 is CASSPALGAFYGYTF. DNA for the CDR3: TGTGCCAGCAGCCCCGCTCTGGGCGCATTCTATGGCTACACCTTC.

This chain uses TRBV9 with TRBJ1-3; 7 bases align to TRBD1. V was pared by 4 bases and J by 0 bases, with 7 bases of the junction left unmatched. In germline, CDR1 is SGDLS, CDR2 YYNGEE. The CDR3 loop spans 16 amino acids. CDR3 nucleotide sequence: TGTGCCAGCAGCTCTTCCGGGACAGACTCTGGAAACACCATATATTTT. Residues: CASSSSGTDSGNTIYF.

The chain joins TRBV19 to TRBJ2-7; TRBD2 matches 8 bases. The length of the CDR3 is 13 residues. V lost 5 bases to trimming and J lost 7 bases; unmatched junction nucleotides: 7. Germline V gene data show CDR1 as LNHDA and CDR2 as SQIVND (reference sequence). Written as DNA, the CDR3 is TGTGCCAGTAGTTTCCGGGAGGGGTCTGAGCAGTACTTC. This translates into CASSFREGSEQYF.

V usage is TRBV18 and J usage is TRBJ1-5; 9 nucleotides line up with TRBD1. The CDR3 runs 17 residues. Trimming cost V 3 bases and J 1 base; bases outside gene matches: 7. The germline CDR1 and CDR2 sequences are KGHSH and LQKENI. The CDR3 DNA is TGTGCCAGCTCACCGCCTGGGACAGGGTTGAGCAATCAGCCCCAGCATTTT. This translates into CASSPPGTGLSNQPQHF.

The CDR3: CASSSRGLAVQYEQYF. The CDR3 DNA sequence: TGTGCCAGCAGTTCAAGGGGACTAGCGGTTCAGTACGAGCAGTACTTC. The chain joins TRBV28 to TRBJ2-7; 11 positions match TRBD2. This CDR3 comprises 16 residues. Looked up from germline, CDR1 is MDHEN and CDR2 is SYDVKM. V shed 4 bases, J shed 4 bases, and the junction held 9 bases outside the gene matches.